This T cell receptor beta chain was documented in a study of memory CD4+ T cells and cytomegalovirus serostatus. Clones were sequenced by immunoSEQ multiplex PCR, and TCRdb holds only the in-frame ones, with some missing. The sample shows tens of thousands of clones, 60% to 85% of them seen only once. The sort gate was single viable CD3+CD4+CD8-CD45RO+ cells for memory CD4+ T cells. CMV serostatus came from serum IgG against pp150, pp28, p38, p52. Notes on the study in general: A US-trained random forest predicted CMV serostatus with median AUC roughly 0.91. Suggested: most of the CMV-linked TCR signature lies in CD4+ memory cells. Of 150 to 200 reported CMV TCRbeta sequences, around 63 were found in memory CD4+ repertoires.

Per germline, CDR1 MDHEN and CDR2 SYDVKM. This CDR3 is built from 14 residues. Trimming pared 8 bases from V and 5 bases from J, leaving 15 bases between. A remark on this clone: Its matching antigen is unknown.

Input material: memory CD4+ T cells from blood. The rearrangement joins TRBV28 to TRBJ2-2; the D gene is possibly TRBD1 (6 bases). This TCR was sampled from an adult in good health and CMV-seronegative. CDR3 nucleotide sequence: TGTGCCAGCGGAGGACAGCAGAGGACCGGGGAGCTGTTTTTT. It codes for CASGGQQRTGELFF. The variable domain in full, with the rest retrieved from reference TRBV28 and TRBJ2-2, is DVKVTQSSRYLVKRTGEKVFLECVQDMDHENMFWYRQDPGLGLRLIYFSYDVKMKEKGDIPEGYSVSREKKERFSLILESASTNQTSMYLCASGGQQRTGELFFGEGSRLTVL.